One and the same sample provided the 25 T cell receptor beta chains below, sequenced in a study of beta chain features in type 1 diabetes. Points from the study as a whole: Moderately but significantly shorter TCRB CDR3s were found in Type 1 diabetes patients in all four CD4+ subsets.

The study reverse transcribed the entire isolated RNA, so it sequenced expressed TCRB transcripts. Measured with immunoSEQ multiplex PCR; TCRdb has only the in-frame clones, and not every one. The sample comprises 120,000 or so clones, 17% of which are singletons, and around 2.6% rests with the top ten. These receptors have no known antigen. The material sequenced was central memory CD4+ T cells from blood. Receptors originate from a man aged 18 to 29 with type 1 diabetes.

The gene calls are TRBV6-5 and TRBJ2-1, with D possibly matching TRBD2 (6 bases). Germline-derived CDR1 and CDR2 are MNHEY and SVGAGI. The CDR3 is 14 amino acids. Between the trimmed V and J ends, which lost 8 bases and 7 bases, there was a span of 18 bases. CDR3 nucleotides: TGTGCCAGCCAGCTGGGACTCTATTCAAATGAGCAGTTCTTC. Residues: CASQLGLYSNEQFF.

With regard to this clone: One end of the junction varies from germline; a read error may be responsible. This chain joins TRBV15 and TRBJ2-3; D possibly uses TRBD1 or TRBD2 (5 bases each). This CDR3 spans 15 amino acids. Germline V gene lookup returns CDR1 LNHNV and CDR2 YYDKDF (reference sequence). CDR3: CATSGDPFGGDTQYF. The CDR3 DNA is TGTGCCACCAGCGGAGACCCATTTGGGGGAGATACGCAGTATTTT.

The chain uses TRBV7-6 and TRBJ2-2, with D unclear. Germline V CDR1 and CDR2: SGHVS, FNYEAQ. The ends were cut back, 1 base at V and 4 bases at J, with 4 bases in the middle. The CDR3 runs 13 residues. The CDR3 DNA reads TGTGCCAGCAGCTTAGAGGGCACCGGGGAGCTGTTTTTT. It encodes CASSLEGTGELFF.

The CDR3 bases are TGTGCCAGCAGCGGGGGCAGCTCTGGGGCCAACGTCCTGACTTTC. It codes for CASSGGSSGANVLTF. The chain recombines TRBV11-3 with TRBJ2-6; tentatively, D is TRBD1 (6 bases). This CDR3 has 15 amino acids. Germline V gives CDR1 SGHNT, CDR2 YENEEA. The V end lost 5 bases, the J end lost 0 bases, and 8 bases lay between the germline ends.

This clone was counted many times. The rearrangement uses TRBV10-1 and TRBJ2-1; the D gene is possibly TRBD1 (6 bases). V dropped 3 bases and J dropped 7 bases, with 16 bases sitting between them. The CDR3 contains 15 residues. Germline CDR1 WNHNN, CDR2 SYGVQD (reference sequence). Written as DNA, the CDR3 is TGCGCCAGCAGTGACAAATCAGGGGACGGTAATGAGCAGTTCTTC. Protein product: CASSDKSGDGNEQFF.

This clone was found a few times. The gene calls are TRBV7-9 and TRBJ2-3; D ambiguous. This CDR3 is built from 14 residues. Trimming cost V 11 bases and J 0 bases, with 15 bases left between them. The germline V gene has CDR1 SEHNR and CDR2 FQNEAQ (reference sequence). Written as DNA, the CDR3 is TGTGCCTCCCAAGGTATCCCTAGCACAGATACGCAGTATTTT. As protein: CASQGIPSTDTQYF.

This clone occurred a few times. The rearrangement links TRBV10-1 to TRBJ2-1; 11 bases are shared with TRBD2. The V and J ends lost 6 bases and 0 bases, in that order; junction bases with no gene match: 7. Germline loops: CDR1 WNHNN, CDR2 SYGVQD (reference sequence). The CDR3 spans 17 residues. The CDR3 DNA sequence: TGCGCCAGCAGACTAGCGGGGGACCCGAGCTCCTACAATGAGCAGTTCTTC. This translates into CASRLAGDPSSYNEQFF.

This clone was detected many times. The chain uses TRBV27 and TRBJ1-4, with D uncertain. The length of the CDR3 is 15 residues. V shed 5 bases and J shed 7 bases, with 17 bases lying between them. Germline V gene sequence: CDR1 MNHEY, CDR2 SMNVEV (reference sequence). CDR3 protein: CASSPKRAAGEKLFF. CDR3 nucleotide sequence: TGTGCCAGCAGTCCCAAGAGGGCCGCGGGTGAAAAACTGTTTTTT.

This clone was seen just once. J is TRBJ2-1 and V is TRBV4-2; D is perhaps TRBD2 (5 bases). The germline gives CDR1 LGHNA, CDR2 YNFKEQ. This CDR3 has 14 amino acids. V dropped 4 bases and J dropped 1 base, with 8 bases sitting between them. This chain's CDR3 is CASSRAGSYNEQFF. The CDR3 nucleotides are TGTGCCAGCAGCCGGGCGGGTTCCTACAATGAGCAGTTCTTC.

This clone was observed a few times. This rearrangement joins TRBV11-2 to TRBJ2-5, with D perhaps matching TRBD2 (5 bases). This CDR3 comprises 14 residues. V lost 1 base to trimming and J lost 7 bases, with 13 bases between them. The V gene's germline CDR1 is SGHAT and CDR2 FQNNGV. CDR3 nucleotide sequence: TGTGCCAGCAGCTTAGGCAGCGGCTTAACGACCCAGTACTTC. This sequence encodes CASSLGSGLTTQYF.

This clone was picked up a small number of times. The CDR3 protein is CASSSDNILYNEQFF. The CDR3 coding sequence is TGCGCCAGCAGCTCGGACAACATTTTATACAATGAGCAGTTCTTC. V gene TRBV5-1 combines with J gene TRBJ2-1; weak D call: TRBD1 (5 bases). Germline V gene sequence: CDR1 SGHRS, CDR2 YFSETQ. The CDR3 runs to 15 residues. The V end lost 3 bases, the J end lost 4 bases, and 14 bases lay between the germline ends.

V gene TRBV4-2 combines with J gene TRBJ2-3, with 9 bases that match TRBD2. The V segment lost 5 bases and the J segment 2 bases; nucleotides outside the gene matches: 5. The germline V gene encodes CDR1 LGHNA and CDR2 YNFKEQ. The CDR3 sequence is 15 residues long. The CDR3 protein is CASSFGGGATDTQYF. The CDR3 DNA sequence: TGTGCCAGCAGCTTTGGCGGGGGGGCCACAGATACGCAGTATTTT.

The rearrangement uses TRBV5-4 and TRBJ1-1, with D unresolved. Deletions cut 0 bases from V and 0 bases from J, with 3 bases between. The CDR3 length is 13 residues. Germline CDR1 is SGHNT and CDR2 is YYREEE (reference sequence). CDR3 sequence reads: CASSLGVNTEAFF. The CDR3 bases are TGTGCCAGCAGCTTGGGGGTGAACACTGAAGCTTTCTTT.

The V gene is TRBV7-2, the J gene TRBJ2-6; no firm D call. V was pared by 3 bases and J by 0 bases, with 9 bases between. Germline CDR1 reads SGHTA; CDR2 reads FQGNSA. This CDR3 is 16 amino acids long. DNA for the CDR3: TGTGCCAGCAGCTTCGGGTTCGGCTCTGGGGCCAACGTCCTGACTTTC. It codes for CASSFGFGSGANVLTF.

The J gene is TRBJ2-7, the V gene TRBV6-5; the match to TRBD2 covers 11 bases. V lost 3 bases, J lost 3 bases, and 1 base stayed unmatched. There are 14 residues in the CDR3. In germline, CDR1 is MNHEY, CDR2 SVGAGI. CDR3 amino acids: CASSYGTSGYEQYF. The CDR3 DNA sequence: TGTGCCAGCAGTTATGGGACTAGCGGCTACGAGCAGTACTTC.

J is TRBJ2-3 and V is TRBV28; 14 bases agree with TRBD2. The CDR3 length is 14 residues. Germline V gives CDR1 MDHEN, CDR2 SYDVKM. After removal of 8 bases from V and 7 bases from J, the junction contained 5 bases not matched to a gene. CDR3 DNA: TGTGCCAGCGGGACTAGCGGGGGTCGGAATACGCAGTATTTT. It encodes CASGTSGGRNTQYF. Filled out from reference TRBV28 and TRBJ2-3, the complete variable domain reads DVKVTQSSRYLVKRTGEKVFLECVQDMDHENMFWYRQDPGLGLRLIYFSYDVKMKEKGDIPEGYSVSREKKERFSLILESASTNQTSMYLCASGTSGGRNTQYFGPGTRLTVL.

This chain links TRBV29-1 with TRBJ2-1; the match to TRBD2 covers 9 bases. The CDR3 totals 14 residues. The J segment lost 3 bases and the V segment lost 7 bases, leaving 7 bases of the junction unmatched. Germline values: CDR1 SQVTM, CDR2 ANQGSEA. CDR3: CSARGSGGYNEQFF. In DNA, the CDR3 is TGCAGCGCCCGGGGTAGCGGGGGCTACAATGAGCAGTTCTTC.

The table lists this clone with a few counts. This chain links TRBV29-1 with TRBJ1-5; perhaps TRBD1 as D (5 bases). V was shortened by 4 bases and J by 10 bases, with 14 bases between the two germline ends. This CDR3 spans 12 amino acids. In germline, CDR1 is SQVTM, CDR2 ANQGSEA. The CDR3 sequence: CSVVWSQGPQHF. The CDR3 bases are TGCAGCGTTGTGTGGAGCCAGGGTCCCCAGCATTTT.

This clone was picked up a small number of times. The V and J genes are TRBV14 and TRBJ2-5, with TRBD1 matching 7 bases. Germline V CDR1 and CDR2: SGHDN, FVKESK. The CDR3 consists of 14 residues. With V trimmed by 5 bases and J by 1 base, 4 bases remained unmatched. Here the CDR3 DNA reads TGTGCCAGCAGCTTCCGACAGGGCCAAGAGACCCAGTACTTC. This codes for CASSFRQGQETQYF.

This sequence joins TRBV30 and TRBJ2-3; 8 nucleotides agree with TRBD2. Looked up from germline, CDR1 is GTSNPN and CDR2 is SVGIG (reference sequence). V lost 4 bases to trimming and J lost 7 bases; unmatched junction nucleotides: 7. This CDR3 spans 13 amino acids. The chain's CDR3 is CAWTTGLVYTQYF. The CDR3 DNA reads TGTGCCTGGACGACGGGACTAGTATATACGCAGTATTTT.

V is TRBV30 and J is TRBJ2-2, with D tentatively TRBD1 (5 bases). The CDR3 runs 13 residues. Germline CDR1 and CDR2: GTSNPN and SVGIG (reference sequence). Trimming cost V 0 bases and J 5 bases, with 7 bases left between them. The CDR3 coding sequence is TGTGCCTGGAGTGTACGACAGACCGGGGAGCTGTTTTTT. This codes for CAWSVRQTGELFF. Full variable domain (missing parts from reference TRBV30 and TRBJ2-2): SQTIHQWPATLVQPVGSPLSLECTVEGTSNPNLYWYRQAAGRGLQLLFYSVGIGQISSEVPQNLSASRPQDRQFILSSKKLLLSDSGFYLCAWSVRQTGELFFGEGSRLTVL.

This clone was counted between two and nine times. This chain joins TRBV5-4 and TRBJ2-5, with TRBD1 identical over 10 bases. CDR3 size: 16 residues. V dropped 0 bases and J dropped 1; count of bases not matched to a gene: 3. Per the germline V gene, CDR1 is SGHNT and CDR2 is YYREEE (reference sequence). CDR3 loop: CASSLATGGSQETQYF. Here the CDR3 DNA reads TGTGCCAGCAGCTTGGCGACAGGGGGCTCCCAAGAGACCCAGTACTTC.

This chain uses TRBV30 with TRBJ1-4, with D unclear. The germline V and J ends were trimmed by 0 bases and 8 bases, with 13 bases remaining between them. CDR1 is GTSNPN, CDR2 SVGIG, per germline (reference sequence). The length of the CDR3 is 14 residues. The CDR3, as DNA: TGTGCCTGGAGTGTTTTATCTGTGCCGGAAAAACTGTTTTTT. Its translation: CAWSVLSVPEKLFF.

The chain recombines TRBV6-1 with TRBJ2-5; 14 bases map to TRBD2. This CDR3 is 17 amino acids long. Unmatched junction bases numbered 6, after V lost 1 base and J lost 5 bases. Looked up from germline, CDR1 is MNHNS and CDR2 is SASEGT. The CDR3 loop reads CASSEGMGLAGDETQYF. Written as DNA, the CDR3 is TGTGCCAGCAGTGAAGGAATGGGACTAGCGGGAGATGAGACCCAGTACTTC.

The chain recombines TRBV18 with TRBJ2-5; D is uncertain. The germline V and J ends were trimmed by 0 bases and 2 bases, with 7 bases remaining between them. The CDR3 is made up of 14 amino acids. The germline V gene has CDR1 KGHSH and CDR2 LQKENI. The CDR3 coding sequence is TGTGCCAGCTCACCACCGTCTCATCAAGAGACCCAGTACTTC. The encoded protein is CASSPPSHQETQYF. The whole variable domain, remainder taken from reference TRBV18 and TRBJ2-5, is NAGVMQNPRHLVRRRGQEARLRCSPMKGHSHVYWYRQLPEEGLKFMVYLQKENIIDESGMPKERFSAEFPKEGPSILRIQQVVRGDSAAYFCASSPPSHQETQYFGPGTRLLVL.